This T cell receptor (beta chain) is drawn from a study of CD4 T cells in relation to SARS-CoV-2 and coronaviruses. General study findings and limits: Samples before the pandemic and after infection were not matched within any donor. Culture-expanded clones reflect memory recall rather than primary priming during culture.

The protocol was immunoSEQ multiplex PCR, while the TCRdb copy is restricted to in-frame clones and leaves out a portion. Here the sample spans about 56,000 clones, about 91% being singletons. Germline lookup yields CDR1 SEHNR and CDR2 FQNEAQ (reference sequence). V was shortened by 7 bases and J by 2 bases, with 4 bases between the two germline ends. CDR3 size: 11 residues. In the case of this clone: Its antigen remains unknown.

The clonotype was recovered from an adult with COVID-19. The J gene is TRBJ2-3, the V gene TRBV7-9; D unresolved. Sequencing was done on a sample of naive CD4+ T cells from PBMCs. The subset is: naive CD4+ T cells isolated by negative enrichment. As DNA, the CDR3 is TGTGCCAGCACGTCCACAGATACGCAGTATTTT. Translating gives CASTSTDTQYF.